One sample yielded the 17 T cell receptor beta chains listed below, sequenced in a study of blood T cell repertoires in COVID-19. The data were produced by immunoSEQ multiplex PCR, yet TCRdb's version contains in-frame clones alone and is incomplete. The table lists approximately 340,000 clones, about 87% of them singletons. The sequenced material came from peripheral blood. These receptors originate from a man aged 30 to 39 with COVID-19, enrolled during active disease.

Comment on this clone: Other DNA sequences within the sample encode an identical CDR3. The CDR3 region has the DNA TGTGCCAGCTCACCAGGACAGGGTGGGACAGATACGCAGTATTTT. Translating it yields CASSPGQGGTDTQYF. The rearrangement links TRBV18 to TRBJ2-3; TRBD1 matches 8 bases. Germline CDR1 KGHSH, CDR2 LQKENI. CDR3 length equals 15 residues. V was pared by 2 bases and J by 3 bases, with 4 bases of the junction left unmatched.

The chain links TRBV15 to TRBJ2-7; 9 positions match TRBD1. In germline, CDR1 is LNHNV, CDR2 YYDKDF (reference sequence). The J segment lost 2 bases and the V segment lost 0 bases, leaving 2 bases of the junction unmatched. The CDR3 has 15 residues. CDR3 nucleotide sequence: TGTGCCACCAGCAGAGACCGACAGGGGGCCTACGAGCAGTACTTC. Its translation: CATSRDRQGAYEQYF. The full variable domain, with the rest looked up from reference TRBV15 and TRBJ2-7, is DAMVIQNPRYQVTQFGKPVTLSCSQTLNHNVMYWYQQKSSQAPKLLFHYYDKDFNNEADTPDNFQSRRPNTSFCFLDIRSPGLGDTAMYLCATSRDRQGAYEQYFGPGTRLTVT.

This rearrangement joins TRBV5-1 to TRBJ2-6; TRBD1 matches 9 bases. The ends lost 4 bases at V and 2 bases at J; junction bases unmatched: 10. Germline-derived CDR1 and CDR2 are SGHRS and YFSETQ. CDR3 length equals 18 residues. The CDR3 sequence is CASSPGDRAMAGANVLTF. DNA for the CDR3: TGCGCCAGCAGCCCCGGGGACAGGGCAATGGCTGGGGCCAACGTCCTGACTTTC. Combining the CDR3 with reference TRBV5-1 and TRBJ2-6 gives the whole variable domain KAGVTQTPRYLIKTRGQQVTLSCSPISGHRSVSWYQQTPGQGLQFLFEYFSETQRNKGNFPGRFSGRQFSNSRSEMNVSTLELGDSALYLCASSPGDRAMAGANVLTFGAGSRLTVL.

V gene TRBV18 combines with J gene TRBJ1-2; 7 nucleotides align to TRBD1. With V trimmed by 4 bases and J by 8 bases, 1 base remained unmatched. The CDR3 runs to 11 residues. Germline V gives CDR1 KGHSH, CDR2 LQKENI. CDR3 sequence: CASSQDRGYTF. CDR3 DNA: TGTGCCAGCTCACAGGACAGGGGCTACACCTTC. The complete variable domain, with remaining parts taken from reference TRBV18 and TRBJ1-2, reads NAGVMQNPRHLVRRRGQEARLRCSPMKGHSHVYWYRQLPEEGLKFMVYLQKENIIDESGMPKERFSAEFPKEGPSILRIQQVVRGDSAAYFCASSQDRGYTFGSGTRLTVV.

This chain links TRBV7-3 with TRBJ2-3; 8 positions match TRBD2. The germline V gene encodes CDR1 SGHTA and CDR2 FQGTGA. This CDR3 has 13 amino acids. Trimming took 7 bases from V and 5 from J; bases not matched to a gene: 5. The CDR3 nucleotides are TGTGCCAGCACCCCCGGGGGGGGAGATACGCAGTATTTT. Its protein is CASTPGGGDTQYF. The full variable domain, completed using reference TRBV7-3 and TRBJ2-3, is GAGVSQTPSNKVTEKGKYVELRCDPISGHTALYWYRQSLGQGPEFLIYFQGTGAADDSGLPNDRFFAVRPEGSVSTLKIQRTERGDSAVYLCASTPGGGDTQYFGPGTRLTVL.

The chain has TRBV11-3 and TRBJ1-1; TRBD1 might be the D (6 bases). CDR1 and CDR2 (germline): SGHNT, YENEEA. The V gene lost 5 bases and the J gene lost 3 bases, with 10 bases spanning the gap. The length of the CDR3 is 13 residues. Here the CDR3 reads CASSLGQYTEAFF. The CDR3 DNA reads TGTGCCAGCAGCCTTGGACAGTACACTGAAGCTTTCTTT.

The chain couples TRBV5-4 to TRBJ2-1; 12 nucleotides align to TRBD2. The CDR3 extends over 14 amino acids. CDR1 is SGHNT, CDR2 YYREEE, per germline (reference sequence). Trimming removed 9 bases from V and 6 bases from J; junction bases left unmatched: 7. DNA of the CDR3: TGTGCCACCCCGACTAGCGGGAGCTTCAATGAGCAGTTCTTC. Amino acids: CATPTSGSFNEQFF.

The V and J genes are TRBV19 and TRBJ2-7; TRBD1 is a possible D gene (5 bases). From germline, CDR1 is LNHDA and CDR2 SQIVND (reference sequence). Trimming pared 3 bases from V and 6 bases from J, leaving 15 bases between. This CDR3 region has 14 residues. The CDR3 DNA follows: TGTGCCAGTAGTATCAATTCAGAAAGGGGCGAGCAGTACTTC. It is translated as CASSINSERGEQYF.

The chain joins TRBV7-9 to TRBJ2-4, with TRBD2 identical over 9 bases. CDR1 is SEHNR, CDR2 FQNEAQ, per germline (reference sequence). V lost 4 bases, J lost 0 bases, and 10 bases stayed unmatched. This CDR3 is built from 18 residues. The CDR3 loop is CASSSTVSSGIAKNIQYF. CDR3 nucleotides: TGTGCCAGCAGCTCCACCGTTTCTAGCGGGATAGCCAAAAACATTCAGTACTTC.

The rearrangement joins TRBV11-3 to TRBJ2-3; D is uncertain. This CDR3 spans 15 amino acids. Germline V CDR1 and CDR2: SGHNT, YENEEA. V shed 1 base and J shed 7 bases, with 15 bases lying between them. The CDR3 region has the DNA TGTGCCAGCAGCTTAGGACGAGGAGCCATGAATACGCAGTATTTT. Protein product: CASSLGRGAMNTQYF.

The V and J genes are TRBV4-3 and TRBJ2-7; the D is unclear. The CDR3 has 12 amino acids. The V end was cut by 0 bases, the J end by 13 bases, with 13 bases between. Germline V gives CDR1 LGHNA, CDR2 YSLEER. CDR3 loop: CASSQDAAAPYF. CDR3 DNA sequence: TGCGCCAGCAGCCAAGATGCGGCAGCTCCTTACTTC.

This clone was observed once. The CDR3 nucleotides read TGCGCCAGCAGCTGGGGGCAGTATAGCAATCAGCCCCAGCATTTT. It yields the protein CASSWGQYSNQPQHF. The rearrangement joins TRBV5-1 to TRBJ1-5; D perhaps matches TRBD1 (6 bases). V shed 3 bases and J shed 0 bases, with 10 bases lying between them. The germline V gene has CDR1 SGHRS and CDR2 YFSETQ. The CDR3 has 15 amino acids.

V gene TRBV2 combines with J gene TRBJ1-5; D call uncertain. This CDR3 has 13 residues. Trimming stripped 7 bases from V and 3 bases from J, with 10 bases between. Germline-derived CDR1 and CDR2 are SNHLY and FYNNEI. The CDR3 loop reads CASMWQVNQPQHF. The CDR3 coding sequence is TGTGCCAGCATGTGGCAGGTCAATCAGCCCCAGCATTTT.

This clone was counted a single time. The chain recombines TRBV4-3 with TRBJ1-2, with a possible D match to TRBD1 (6 bases). Germline CDR1 LGHNA, CDR2 YSLEER. This CDR3 region has 15 residues. Trimming shortened V by 0 bases and J by 4 bases, and 12 bases separated the two germline ends. The CDR3 reads CASSQDTGRSYGYTF. The CDR3 DNA sequence: TGCGCCAGCAGCCAAGATACAGGGAGATCCTATGGCTACACCTTC.

The rearrangement joins TRBV7-2 to TRBJ1-3; D perhaps matches TRBD1 (6 bases). The CDR3 covers 14 residues. In germline, CDR1 is SGHTA, CDR2 FQGNSA. V dropped 5 bases and J dropped 0 bases, with 8 bases sitting between them. The CDR3 DNA reads TGTGCCAGCAGCCGGGACACCTCTGGAAACACCATATATTTT. Its protein is CASSRDTSGNTIYF.

The chain carries TRBV4-1 and TRBJ2-5; TRBD1 is a possible D gene (5 bases). The CDR3 sequence is 18 residues long. CDR1 is MGHRA, CDR2 YSYEKL, per germline. Trimming shortened V by 4 bases and J by 5 bases, and 26 bases separated the two germline ends. The CDR3 DNA sequence: TGCGCCAGCAGCCGGCCTAGTGGGGCAGGGTCCCTCCCCGAGACCCAGTACTTC. Its translation is CASSRPSGAGSLPETQYF.

The chain couples TRBV5-6 to TRBJ2-7, with TRBD2 matching over 7 bases. Germline V lookup: CDR1 SGHDT, CDR2 YYEEEE. After removal of 3 bases from V and 7 bases from J, the junction contained 4 bases not matched to a gene. The CDR3 has 12 amino acids. The CDR3 DNA sequence: TGTGCCAGCAGCTGGGGAGGGCGGGAGCAGTACTTC. Translation: CASSWGGREQYF.